Below are 4 T cell receptor beta chains sequenced from a single sample in a study of T cells expressing NK-cell markers (dated by TCRdb to 2019 to 2021). Library construction relied on 5' RACE. Sequencing was performed on an Illumina HiSeq 2000. Reprocessed by TCRdb, the reads give a single entry per CDR3 protein sequence, without DNA. This sample's table lists around 110,000 distinct CDR3 sequences. Jointly, the top ten make up approximately 17% of the sample. The sequencing sample was made of blood T cells: a sorted CD56 or NKG2C T cell subset, CD4+ or CD8+ T cells, or bulk PBMC T cells (not recorded which). Source of these receptors: a woman aged 18 to 75 in good health.

V usage is TRBV27 and J usage is TRBJ1-1. The CDR3 spans 15 residues. Germline loops: CDR1 MNHEY, CDR2 SMNVEV (reference sequence). CDR3 sequence: CASSSTQGRNTEAFF.

The gene calls are TRBV3-1 and TRBJ1-2. This CDR3 contains 14 residues. Germline assignment: CDR1 LGHDT and CDR2 YNNKEL (reference sequence). CDR3 sequence: CASSQEVGTYGYTF.

The chain links TRBV7-9 to TRBJ2-3; the D call of TRBD2 rests on TCRdb alone, since no DNA is present to check it. Germline lookup yields CDR1 SEHNR and CDR2 FQNEAQ (reference sequence). This CDR3 region has 16 residues. CDR3 protein: CASSPEGAWRADTQYF. Drawing the rest from reference TRBV7-9 and TRBJ2-3, the complete variable domain is DTGVSQNPRHKITKRGQNVTFRCDPISEHNRLYWYRQTLGQGPEFLTYFQNEAQLEKSRLLSDRFSAERPKGSFSTLEIQRTEQGDSAMYLCASSPEGAWRADTQYFGPGTRLTVL.

The chain uses TRBV29-1 and TRBJ2-7. From germline, CDR1 is SQVTM and CDR2 ANQGSEA. The CDR3 loop spans 12 amino acids. The CDR3: CSVGSGDDEQYF.